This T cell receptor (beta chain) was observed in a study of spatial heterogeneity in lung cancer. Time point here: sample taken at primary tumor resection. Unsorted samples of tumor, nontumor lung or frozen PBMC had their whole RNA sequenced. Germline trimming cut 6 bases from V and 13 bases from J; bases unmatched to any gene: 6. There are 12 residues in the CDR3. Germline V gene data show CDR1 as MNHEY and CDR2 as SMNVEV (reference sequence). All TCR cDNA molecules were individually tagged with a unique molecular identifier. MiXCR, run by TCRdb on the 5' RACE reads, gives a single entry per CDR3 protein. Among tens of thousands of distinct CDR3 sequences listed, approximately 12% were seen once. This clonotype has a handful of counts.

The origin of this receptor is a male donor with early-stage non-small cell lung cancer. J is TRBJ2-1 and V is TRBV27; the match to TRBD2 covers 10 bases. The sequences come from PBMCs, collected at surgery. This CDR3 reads CASRGAGGPQFF. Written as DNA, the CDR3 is TGTGCCAGCAGGGGAGCGGGAGGGCCCCAGTTCTTC.